This note documents a single T cell receptor (beta chain) sequence. Antigen unknown. This entry is derived from a study of T-cell reconstitution after alpha-beta-depleted transplantation in children. Construction of the TCRbeta library involved unique molecular identifiers. A single record per CDR3 protein comes from TCRdb applying MiXCR to the PCR reads. The table includes under 250,000 distinct CDR3 sequences, roughly a quarter detected once. General study results and limits: Hyperexpanded clones declined; after one year, newly produced T cells mostly supplied diversity. Reportedly, roughly two months post-transplant, alpha-beta T cells arose from several hundred expanded graft clones.

This receptor was taken from a female patient aged 2-9 years who had a stem cell transplant for congenital amegakaryocytic thrombocytopenia, so the T cells may come from the graft donor. Here the sequenced sample was PBMCs, mostly from graft donor cells, taken 360 days after TCRalphabeta/CD19-depleted stem cell transplant.

The CDR3 spells CASRRTKSGSADTQYF. The CDR3 DNA sequence: TGCGCCAGCAGACGAACGAAAAGCGGGAGTGCAGATACGCAGTATTTT. The V and J genes are TRBV4-3 and TRBJ2-3, with 8 nucleotides matching TRBD2. The CDR3 covers 16 residues. The V segment lost 6 bases and the J segment 4 bases; nucleotides outside the gene matches: 12. Germline values: CDR1 LGHNA, CDR2 YSLEER.